This T cell receptor beta chain derives from a study of OX40 agonist ivuxolimab in advanced cancers. Study results and limitations: Certain nonresponders additionally had low normalized T-cell clonal expansion.

Between the trimmed V and J ends, which lost 8 bases and 2 bases, there was a span of 3 bases. Per germline, CDR1 MGHDK and CDR2 SYGVNS. The CDR3 is 11 amino acids. A note on this clone: Its matching antigen is unknown.

Only in-frame clones appear in the TCRdb table, and some are missing; sequencing was by immunoSEQ multiplex PCR. The sample lists about 46,000 clones, 90% to 95% seen once, with 4.9% in the top ten. Sample: CD4+ or CD8+ T cells sorted from blood, taken in a trial of the OX40 agonist ivuxolimab. This chain joins TRBV25-1 and TRBJ2-2, with D unresolved. This clonotype was sampled from an adult with an advanced solid tumor such as melanoma, head and neck, liver or kidney cancer. This chain's CDR3 is CASDNTGELFF. The CDR3, as DNA: TGTGCCAGCGACAACACCGGGGAGCTGTTTTTT.